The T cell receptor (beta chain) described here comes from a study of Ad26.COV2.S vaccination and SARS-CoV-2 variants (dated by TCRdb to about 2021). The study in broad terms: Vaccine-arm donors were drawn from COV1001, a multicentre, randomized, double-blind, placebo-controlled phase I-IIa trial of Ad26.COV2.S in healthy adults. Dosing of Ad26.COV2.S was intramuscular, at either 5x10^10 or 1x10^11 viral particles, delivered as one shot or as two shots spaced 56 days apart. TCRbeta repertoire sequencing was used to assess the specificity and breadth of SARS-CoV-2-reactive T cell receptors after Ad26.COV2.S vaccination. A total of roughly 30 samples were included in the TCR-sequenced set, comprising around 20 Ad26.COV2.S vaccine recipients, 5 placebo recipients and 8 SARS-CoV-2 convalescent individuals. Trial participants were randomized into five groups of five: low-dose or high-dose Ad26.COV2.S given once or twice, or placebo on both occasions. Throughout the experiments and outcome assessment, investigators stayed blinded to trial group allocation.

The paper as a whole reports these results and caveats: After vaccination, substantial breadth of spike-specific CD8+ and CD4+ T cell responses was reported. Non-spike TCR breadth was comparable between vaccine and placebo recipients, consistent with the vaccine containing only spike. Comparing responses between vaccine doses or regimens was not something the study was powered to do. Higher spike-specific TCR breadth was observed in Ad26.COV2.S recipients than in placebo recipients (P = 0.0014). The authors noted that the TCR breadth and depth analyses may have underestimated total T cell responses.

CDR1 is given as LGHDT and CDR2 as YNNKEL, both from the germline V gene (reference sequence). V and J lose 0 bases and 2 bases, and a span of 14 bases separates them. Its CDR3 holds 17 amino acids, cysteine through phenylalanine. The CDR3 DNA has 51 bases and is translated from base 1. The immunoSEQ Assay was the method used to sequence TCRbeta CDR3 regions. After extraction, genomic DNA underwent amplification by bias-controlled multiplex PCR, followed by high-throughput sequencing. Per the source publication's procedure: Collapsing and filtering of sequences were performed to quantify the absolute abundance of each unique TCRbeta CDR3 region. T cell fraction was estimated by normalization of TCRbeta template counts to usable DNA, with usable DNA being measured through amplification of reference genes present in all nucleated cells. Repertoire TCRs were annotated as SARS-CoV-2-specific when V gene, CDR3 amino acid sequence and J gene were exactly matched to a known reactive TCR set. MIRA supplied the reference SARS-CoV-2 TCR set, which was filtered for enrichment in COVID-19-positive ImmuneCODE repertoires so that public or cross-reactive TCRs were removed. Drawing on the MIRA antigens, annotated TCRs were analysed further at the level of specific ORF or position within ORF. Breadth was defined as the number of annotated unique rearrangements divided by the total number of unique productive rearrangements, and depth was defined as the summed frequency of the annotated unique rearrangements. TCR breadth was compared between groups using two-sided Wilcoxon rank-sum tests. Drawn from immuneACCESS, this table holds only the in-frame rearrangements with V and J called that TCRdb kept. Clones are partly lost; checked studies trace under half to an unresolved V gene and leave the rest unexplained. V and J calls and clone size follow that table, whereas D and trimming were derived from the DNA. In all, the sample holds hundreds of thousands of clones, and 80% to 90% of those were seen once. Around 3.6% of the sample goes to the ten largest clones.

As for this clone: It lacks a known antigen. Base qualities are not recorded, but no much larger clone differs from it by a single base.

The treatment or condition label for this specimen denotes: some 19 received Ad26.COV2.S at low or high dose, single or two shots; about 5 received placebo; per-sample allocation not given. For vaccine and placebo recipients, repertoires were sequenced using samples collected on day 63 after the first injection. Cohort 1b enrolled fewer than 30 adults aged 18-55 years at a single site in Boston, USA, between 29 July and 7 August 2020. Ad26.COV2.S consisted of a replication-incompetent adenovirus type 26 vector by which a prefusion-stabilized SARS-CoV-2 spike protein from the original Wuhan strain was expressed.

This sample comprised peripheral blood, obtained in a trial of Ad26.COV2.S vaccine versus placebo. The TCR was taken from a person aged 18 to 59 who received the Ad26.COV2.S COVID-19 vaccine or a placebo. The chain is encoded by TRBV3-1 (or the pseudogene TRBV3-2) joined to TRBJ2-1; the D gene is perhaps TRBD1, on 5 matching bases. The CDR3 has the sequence CASSQDRRARTYNEQFF. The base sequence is TGTGCCAGCAGCCAAGATCGCAGGGCCCGTACCTACAATGAGCAGTTCTTC.